This T cell receptor (beta chain) is from a study of OX40 agonist ivuxolimab in advanced cancers. Study details: About 40% of patients had received prior checkpoint inhibitor therapy.

Here immunoSEQ multiplex PCR was the method, and the copy in TCRdb shows in-frame clones only, minus some. The data hold about 60,000 clones, with roughly 92% observed a single time. Trimming took 2 bases from V and 6 from J, leaving 12 bases between them. Germline CDR1 SGHVS, CDR2 FNYEAQ. CDR3 length: 14 amino acids. The sequenced sample was CD4+ or CD8+ T cells sorted from blood, obtained in a trial of the OX40 agonist ivuxolimab. This chain uses TRBV7-6 with TRBJ2-3, with unresolved D. The TCR was taken from an adult with an advanced solid tumor such as melanoma, head and neck, liver or kidney cancer. CDR3 residues: CASSLPTNGDTQYF. The CDR3 coding sequence is TGTGCCAGCAGCTTACCGACGAACGGGGATACGCAGTATTTT. The whole variable domain, remainder taken from reference TRBV7-6 and TRBJ2-3, is GAGVSQSPRYKVTKRGQDVALRCDPISGHVSLYWYRQALGQGPEFLTYFNYEAQQDKSGLPNDRFSAERPEGSISTLTIQRTEQRDSAMYRCASSLPTNGDTQYFGPGTRLTVL.